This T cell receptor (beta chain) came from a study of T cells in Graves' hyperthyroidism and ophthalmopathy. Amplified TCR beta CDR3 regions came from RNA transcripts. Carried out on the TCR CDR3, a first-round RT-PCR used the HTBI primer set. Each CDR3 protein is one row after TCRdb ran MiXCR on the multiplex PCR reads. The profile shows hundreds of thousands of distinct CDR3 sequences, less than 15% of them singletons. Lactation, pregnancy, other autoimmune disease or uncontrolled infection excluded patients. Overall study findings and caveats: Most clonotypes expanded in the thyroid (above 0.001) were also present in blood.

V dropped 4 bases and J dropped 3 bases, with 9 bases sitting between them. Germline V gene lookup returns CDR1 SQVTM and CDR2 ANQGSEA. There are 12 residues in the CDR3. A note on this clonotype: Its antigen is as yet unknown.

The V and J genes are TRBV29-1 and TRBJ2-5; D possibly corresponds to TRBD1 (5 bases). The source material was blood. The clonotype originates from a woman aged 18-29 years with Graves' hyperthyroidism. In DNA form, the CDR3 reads TGCAGCGTTGTGGGCAGGGAAGAGACCCAGTACTTC. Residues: CSVVGREETQYF. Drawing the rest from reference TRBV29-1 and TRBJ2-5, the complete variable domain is SAVISQKPSRDICQRGTSLTIQCQVDSQVTMMFWYRQQPGQSLTLIATANQGSEATYESGFVIDKFPISRPNLTFSTLTVSNMSPEDSSIYLCSVVGREETQYFGPGTRLLVL.